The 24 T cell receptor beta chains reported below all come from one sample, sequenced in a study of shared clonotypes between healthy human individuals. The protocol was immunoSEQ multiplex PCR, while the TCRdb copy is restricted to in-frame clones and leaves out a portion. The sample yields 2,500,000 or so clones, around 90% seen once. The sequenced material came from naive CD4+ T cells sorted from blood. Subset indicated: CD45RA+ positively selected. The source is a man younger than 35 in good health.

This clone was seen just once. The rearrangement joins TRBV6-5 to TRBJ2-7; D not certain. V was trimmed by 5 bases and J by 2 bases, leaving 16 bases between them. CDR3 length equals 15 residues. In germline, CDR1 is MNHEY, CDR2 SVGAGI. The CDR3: CASSRQLMGPYEQYF. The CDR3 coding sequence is TGTGCCAGCAGTAGGCAGTTGATGGGCCCCTACGAGCAGTACTTC.

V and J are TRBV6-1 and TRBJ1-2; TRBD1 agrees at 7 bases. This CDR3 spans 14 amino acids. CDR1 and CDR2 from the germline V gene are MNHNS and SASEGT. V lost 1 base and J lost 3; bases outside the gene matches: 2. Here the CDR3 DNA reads TGTGCCAGCAGTGAAGACAGGGGTTACTATGGCTACACCTTC. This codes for CASSEDRGYYGYTF.

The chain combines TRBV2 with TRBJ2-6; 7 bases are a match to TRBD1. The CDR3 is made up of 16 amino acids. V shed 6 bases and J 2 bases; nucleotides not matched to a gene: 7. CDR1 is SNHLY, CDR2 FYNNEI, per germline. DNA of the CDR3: TGTGCCAGCAGCTGGACAGGAAGGGCTGGGGCCAACGTCCTGACTTTC. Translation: CASSWTGRAGANVLTF.

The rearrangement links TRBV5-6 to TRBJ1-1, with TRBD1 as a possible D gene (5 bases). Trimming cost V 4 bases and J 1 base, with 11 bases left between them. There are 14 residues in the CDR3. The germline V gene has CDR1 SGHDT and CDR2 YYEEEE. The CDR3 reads CASSRGETNTEAFF. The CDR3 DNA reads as TGTGCCAGCAGCCGGGGGGAGACGAACACTGAAGCTTTCTTT.

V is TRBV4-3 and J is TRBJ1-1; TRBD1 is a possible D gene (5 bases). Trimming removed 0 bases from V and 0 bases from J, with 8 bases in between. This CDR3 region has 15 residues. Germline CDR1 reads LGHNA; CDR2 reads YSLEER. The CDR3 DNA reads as TGCGCCAGCAGCCAAGAGGGGACGGTGAACACTGAAGCTTTCTTT. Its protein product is CASSQEGTVNTEAFF.

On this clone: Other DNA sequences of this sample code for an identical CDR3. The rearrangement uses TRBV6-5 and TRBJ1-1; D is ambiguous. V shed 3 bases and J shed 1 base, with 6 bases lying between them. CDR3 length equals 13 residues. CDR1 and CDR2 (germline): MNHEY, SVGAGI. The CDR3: CASSYSKNTEAFF. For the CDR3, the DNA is TGTGCCAGCAGTTATTCCAAGAACACTGAAGCTTTCTTT.

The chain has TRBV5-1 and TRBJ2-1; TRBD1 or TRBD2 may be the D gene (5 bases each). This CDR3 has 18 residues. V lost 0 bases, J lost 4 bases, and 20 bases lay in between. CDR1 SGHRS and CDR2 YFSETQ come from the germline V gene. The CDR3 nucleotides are TGCGCCAGCAGCTTGGATTCCGGGGCCGGCTCACTGTACAATGAGCAGTTCTTC. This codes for CASSLDSGAGSLYNEQFF.

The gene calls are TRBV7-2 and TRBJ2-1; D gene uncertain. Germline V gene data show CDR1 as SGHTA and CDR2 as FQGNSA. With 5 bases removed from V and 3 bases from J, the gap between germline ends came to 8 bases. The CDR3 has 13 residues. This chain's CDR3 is CASSLSDYNEQFF. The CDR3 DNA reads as TGTGCCAGCAGCCTATCGGACTACAATGAGCAGTTCTTC.

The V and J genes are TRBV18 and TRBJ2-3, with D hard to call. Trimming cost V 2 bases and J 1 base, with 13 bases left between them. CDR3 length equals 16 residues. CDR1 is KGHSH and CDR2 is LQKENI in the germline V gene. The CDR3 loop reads CASSPITVAGTDTQYF. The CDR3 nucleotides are TGTGCCAGCTCACCAATTACGGTCGCGGGCACAGATACGCAGTATTTT.

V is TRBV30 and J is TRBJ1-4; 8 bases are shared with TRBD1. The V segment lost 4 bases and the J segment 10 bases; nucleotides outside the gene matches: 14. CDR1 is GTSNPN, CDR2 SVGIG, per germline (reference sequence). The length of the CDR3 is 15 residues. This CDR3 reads CAWTEGSRGLGKLFF. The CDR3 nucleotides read TGTGCCTGGACCGAAGGGTCCAGGGGGCTAGGAAAACTGTTTTTT.

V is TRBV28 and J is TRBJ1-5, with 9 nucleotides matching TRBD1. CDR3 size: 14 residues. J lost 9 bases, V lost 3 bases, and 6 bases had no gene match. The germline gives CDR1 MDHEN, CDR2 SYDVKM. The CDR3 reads CASSFGDREGPQHF. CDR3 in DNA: TGTGCCAGCAGTTTCGGGGACAGGGAAGGGCCCCAGCATTTT.

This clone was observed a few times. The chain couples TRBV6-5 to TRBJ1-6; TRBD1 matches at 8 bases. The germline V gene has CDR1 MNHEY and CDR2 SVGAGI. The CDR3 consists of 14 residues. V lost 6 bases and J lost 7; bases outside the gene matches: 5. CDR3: CASSRTGRNSPLHF. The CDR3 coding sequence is TGTGCCAGCAGCCGGACAGGGAGGAATTCACCCCTCCACTTT.

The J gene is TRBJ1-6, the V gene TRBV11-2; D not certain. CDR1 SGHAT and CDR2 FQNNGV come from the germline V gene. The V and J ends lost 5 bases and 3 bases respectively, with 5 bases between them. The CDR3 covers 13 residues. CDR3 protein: CASSRSYNSPLHF. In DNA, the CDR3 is TGTGCCAGCAGCAGAAGCTATAATTCACCCCTCCACTTT.

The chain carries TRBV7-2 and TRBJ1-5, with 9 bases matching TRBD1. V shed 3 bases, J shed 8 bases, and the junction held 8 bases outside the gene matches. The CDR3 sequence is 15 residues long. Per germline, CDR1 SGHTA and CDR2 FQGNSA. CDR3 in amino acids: CASSFSTGGNKPQHF. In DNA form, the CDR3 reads TGTGCCAGCAGCTTTTCGACAGGGGGTAATAAGCCCCAGCATTTT.

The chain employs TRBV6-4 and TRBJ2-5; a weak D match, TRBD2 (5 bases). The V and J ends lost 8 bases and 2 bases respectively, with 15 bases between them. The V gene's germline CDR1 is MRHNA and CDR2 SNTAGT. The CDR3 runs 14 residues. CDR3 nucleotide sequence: TGTGCCAGCGCCCCACTAGTGGGGCAAGAGACCCAGTACTTC. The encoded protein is CASAPLVGQETQYF.

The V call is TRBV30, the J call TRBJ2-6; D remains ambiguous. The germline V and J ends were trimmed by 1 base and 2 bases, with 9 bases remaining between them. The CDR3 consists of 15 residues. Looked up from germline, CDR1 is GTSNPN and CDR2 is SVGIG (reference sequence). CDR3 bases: TGTGCCTGGAGTGCGGTGGCAGCTGGGGCCAACGTCCTGACTTTC. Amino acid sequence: CAWSAVAAGANVLTF.

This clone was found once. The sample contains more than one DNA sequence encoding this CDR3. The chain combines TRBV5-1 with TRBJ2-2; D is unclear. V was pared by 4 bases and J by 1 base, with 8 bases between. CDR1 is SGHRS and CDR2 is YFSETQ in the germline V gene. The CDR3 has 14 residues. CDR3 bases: TGCGCCAGCAGCCTCTCAGGGAACACCGGGGAGCTGTTTTTT. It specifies CASSLSGNTGELFF.

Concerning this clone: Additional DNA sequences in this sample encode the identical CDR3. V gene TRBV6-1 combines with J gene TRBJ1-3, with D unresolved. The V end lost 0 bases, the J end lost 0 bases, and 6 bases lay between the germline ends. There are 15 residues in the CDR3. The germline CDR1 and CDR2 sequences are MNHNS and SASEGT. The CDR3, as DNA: TGTGCCAGCAGTGAAGCGTTAAGCTCTGGAAACACCATATATTTT. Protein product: CASSEALSSGNTIYF.

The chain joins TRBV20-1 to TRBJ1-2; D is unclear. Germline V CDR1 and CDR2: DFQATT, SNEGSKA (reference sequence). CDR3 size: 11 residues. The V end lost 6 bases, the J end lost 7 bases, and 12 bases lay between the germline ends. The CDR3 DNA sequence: TGCAGTGCGGATACCCTTCGTGGCTACACCTTC. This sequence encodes CSADTLRGYTF.

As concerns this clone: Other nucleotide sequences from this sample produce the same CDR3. CDR3 coding DNA: TGCGCCAGCAGCTTATCAGGAGGGGACAATCAGCCCCAGCATTTT. Its translation: CASSLSGGDNQPQHF. The chain couples TRBV5-1 to TRBJ1-5; D may be TRBD1 (5 bases). The CDR3 covers 15 residues. V lost 2 bases to trimming and J lost 3 bases, with 12 bases between them. Germline V gene sequence: CDR1 SGHRS, CDR2 YFSETQ.

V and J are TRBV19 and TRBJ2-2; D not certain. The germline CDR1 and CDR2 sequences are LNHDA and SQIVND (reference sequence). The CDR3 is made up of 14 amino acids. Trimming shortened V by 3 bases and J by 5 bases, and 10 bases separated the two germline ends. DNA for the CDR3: TGTGCCAGTAGTATCAGTAGAACGACCGGGGAGCTGTTTTTT. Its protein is CASSISRTTGELFF.

The CDR3 DNA is TGTGCCAGCAGTGGACAGGGGGTCTATGGCTACACCTTC. Its translation: CASSGQGVYGYTF. The rearrangement links TRBV6-1 to TRBJ1-2, with 9 positions matching TRBD1. Losses at the gene ends were 4 bases for V and 4 bases for J; bases not matched to a gene: 1. Germline V gives CDR1 MNHNS, CDR2 SASEGT. CDR3 size: 13 residues.

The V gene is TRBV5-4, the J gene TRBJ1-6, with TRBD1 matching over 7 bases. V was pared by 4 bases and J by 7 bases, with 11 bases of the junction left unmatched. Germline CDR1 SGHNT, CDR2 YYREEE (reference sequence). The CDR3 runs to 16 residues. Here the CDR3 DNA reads TGTGCCAGCAGCCTCCGGGACAGTAAGGGGAATTCACCCCTCCACTTT. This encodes CASSLRDSKGNSPLHF.

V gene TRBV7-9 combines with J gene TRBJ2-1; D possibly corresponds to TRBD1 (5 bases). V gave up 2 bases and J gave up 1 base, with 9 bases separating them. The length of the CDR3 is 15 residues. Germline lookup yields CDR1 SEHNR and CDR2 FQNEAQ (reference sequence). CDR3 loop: CASSLQGISYNEQFF. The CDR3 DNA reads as TGTGCCAGCAGCTTACAGGGAATTTCCTACAATGAGCAGTTCTTC.